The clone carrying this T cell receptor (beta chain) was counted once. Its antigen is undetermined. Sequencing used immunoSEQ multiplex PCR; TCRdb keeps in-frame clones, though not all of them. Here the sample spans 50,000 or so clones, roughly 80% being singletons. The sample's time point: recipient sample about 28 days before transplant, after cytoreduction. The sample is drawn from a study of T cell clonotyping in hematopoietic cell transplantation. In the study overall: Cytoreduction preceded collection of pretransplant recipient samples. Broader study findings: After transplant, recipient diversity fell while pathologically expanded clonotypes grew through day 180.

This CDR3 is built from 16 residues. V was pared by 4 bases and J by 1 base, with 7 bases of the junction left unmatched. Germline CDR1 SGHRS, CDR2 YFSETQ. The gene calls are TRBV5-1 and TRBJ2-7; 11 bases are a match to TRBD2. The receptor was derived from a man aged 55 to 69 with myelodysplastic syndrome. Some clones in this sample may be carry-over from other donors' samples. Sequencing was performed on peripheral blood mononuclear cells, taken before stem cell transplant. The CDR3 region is CASSAGGTSGSYEQYF. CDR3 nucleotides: TGCGCCAGCAGCGCCGGAGGGACTAGCGGATCCTACGAGCAGTACTTC.